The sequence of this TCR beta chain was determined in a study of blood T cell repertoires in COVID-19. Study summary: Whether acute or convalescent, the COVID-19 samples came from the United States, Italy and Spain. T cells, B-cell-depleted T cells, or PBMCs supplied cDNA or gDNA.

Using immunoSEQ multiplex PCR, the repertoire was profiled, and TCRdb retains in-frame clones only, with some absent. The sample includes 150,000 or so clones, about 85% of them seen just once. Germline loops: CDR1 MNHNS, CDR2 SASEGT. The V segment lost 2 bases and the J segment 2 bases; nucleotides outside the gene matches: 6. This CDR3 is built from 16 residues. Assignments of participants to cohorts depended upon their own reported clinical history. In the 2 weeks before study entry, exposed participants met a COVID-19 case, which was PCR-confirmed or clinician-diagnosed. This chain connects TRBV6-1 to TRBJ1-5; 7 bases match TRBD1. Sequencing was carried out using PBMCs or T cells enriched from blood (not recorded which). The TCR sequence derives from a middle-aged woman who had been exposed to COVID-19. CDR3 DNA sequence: TGTGCCAGCAGTGAACTGAAGGGGGCAGGCAATCAGCCCCAGCATTTT. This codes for CASSELKGAGNQPQHF.